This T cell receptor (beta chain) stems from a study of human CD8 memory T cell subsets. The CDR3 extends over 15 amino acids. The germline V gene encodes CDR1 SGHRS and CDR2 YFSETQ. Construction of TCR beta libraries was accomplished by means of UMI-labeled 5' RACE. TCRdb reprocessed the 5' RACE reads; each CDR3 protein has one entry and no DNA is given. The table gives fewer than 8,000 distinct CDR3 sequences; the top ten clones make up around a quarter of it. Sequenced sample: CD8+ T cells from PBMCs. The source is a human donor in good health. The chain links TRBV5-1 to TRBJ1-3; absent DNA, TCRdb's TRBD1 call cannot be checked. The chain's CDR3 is CASSLAPTGGNTIYF.